These 2 T cell receptor beta chains were all obtained from the same sample, sequenced in a study of blood T cell repertoires in COVID-19. Generated by immunoSEQ multiplex PCR, the TCRdb table keeps only in-frame clones and is missing some. This table has 250,000 to 350,000 clones, approximately 91% appearing once. Sequenced: peripheral blood. Receptor source: a woman in her fifties or sixties with acute or convalescent COVID-19.

This clone was counted a single time. The chain has TRBV5-4 and TRBJ2-1; D gene ambiguous. Trimming left V 0 bases short and J 7 bases short, with 5 bases between. Germline loops: CDR1 SGHNT, CDR2 YYREEE (reference sequence). This CDR3 is built from 12 residues. This CDR3 reads CASSLAVNEQFF. The CDR3 coding sequence is TGTGCCAGCAGCTTGGCTGTTAATGAGCAGTTCTTC.

The V call is TRBV5-6, the J call TRBJ1-4, with a tentative D call TRBD1 (5 bases). The CDR3 runs 15 residues. The ends were cut back, 6 bases at V and 2 bases at J, with 14 bases in the middle. Per germline, CDR1 SGHDT and CDR2 YYEEEE. The CDR3 DNA reads as TGTGCCAGCACCCAAATGGGACTTACTAATGAAAAACTGTTTTTT. Amino acid sequence: CASTQMGLTNEKLFF.